This T cell receptor beta chain was documented in a study of OX40 agonist ivuxolimab in advanced cancers. Study-level findings and limits: Dosing at 0.1 to 3.0 mg/kg was accompanied by clonal expansion of CD4+ and CD8+ blood T cells by week 6. Certain nonresponders likewise exhibited a low normalized T-cell clonal expansion.

Turning to this clone: The antigen remains undetermined.

V was trimmed by 0 bases and J by 4 bases, leaving 3 bases between them. There are 13 residues in the CDR3. Looked up from germline, CDR1 is MNHEY and CDR2 is SVGAGI. The data were produced by immunoSEQ multiplex PCR, yet TCRdb's version contains in-frame clones alone and is incomplete. Of approximately 65,000 clones listed, roughly nine tenths were seen once; the top ten hold less than 0.7%. The rearrangement joins TRBV6-5 to TRBJ2-2; D call uncertain. Sequencing used CD4+ or CD8+ T cells sorted from blood, obtained in a trial of the OX40 agonist ivuxolimab. The TCR comes from an adult with an advanced solid tumor such as melanoma, head and neck, liver or kidney cancer. For the CDR3, the DNA is TGTGCCAGCAGTTACTCGTTCACCGGGGAGCTGTTTTTT. It specifies CASSYSFTGELFF.